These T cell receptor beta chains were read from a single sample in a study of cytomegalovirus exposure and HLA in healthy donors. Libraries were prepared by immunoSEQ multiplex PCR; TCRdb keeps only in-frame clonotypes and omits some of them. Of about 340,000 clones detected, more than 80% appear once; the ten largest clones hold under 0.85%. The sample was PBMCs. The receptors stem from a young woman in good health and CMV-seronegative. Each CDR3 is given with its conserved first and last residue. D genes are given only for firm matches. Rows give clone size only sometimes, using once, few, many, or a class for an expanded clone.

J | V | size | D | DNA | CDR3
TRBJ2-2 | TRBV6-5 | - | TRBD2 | TGTGCCAGCAGCCGGACTAGCGGGATCGCCGGGGAGCTGTTTTTT | CASSRTSGIAGELFF
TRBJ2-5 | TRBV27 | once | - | TGTGCCAGCAGAAGGGGAATCCAAGAGACCCAGTACTTC | CASRRGIQETQYF
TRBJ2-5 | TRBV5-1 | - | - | TGCGCCAGCAGCTTGTCTCTCGCGGGTCGGGGAGAGACCCAGTACTTC | CASSLSLAGRGETQYF
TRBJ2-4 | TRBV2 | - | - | TGTGCCACCGCCGGAGAAAACATTCAGTACTTC | CATAGENIQYF
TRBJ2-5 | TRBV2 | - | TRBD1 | TGTGCCAGCATACTCTCCGGGACAGTGGGAGAGACCCAGTACTTC | CASILSGTVGETQYF
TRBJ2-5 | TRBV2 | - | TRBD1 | TGTGCCAGCAGTGATTTGGGGACAGCACAAGAGACCCAGTACTTC | CASSDLGTAQETQYF
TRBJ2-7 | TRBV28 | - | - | TGTGCCAGCAGTTCCCCAACGGGATCATCCTACGAGCAGTACTTC | CASSSPTGSSYEQYF
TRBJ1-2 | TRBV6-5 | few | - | TGTGCCAGCAGTTATGGGGGGGTCGGCTACACCTTC | CASSYGGVGYTF
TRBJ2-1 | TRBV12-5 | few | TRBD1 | TGTGCTAGTGGTTGGGGGACAGGGGCTAACAATGAGCAGTTCTTC | CASGWGTGANNEQFF
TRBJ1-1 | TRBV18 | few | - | TGTGCCAGCTCACTCTTAATGAACACTGAAGCTTTCTTT | CASSLLMNTEAFF
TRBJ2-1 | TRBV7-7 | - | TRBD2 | TGTGCCAGCAGCTCCGGACTAGCGGGAGGGTACAATGAGCAGTTCTTC | CASSSGLAGGYNEQFF
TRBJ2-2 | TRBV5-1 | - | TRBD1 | TGCGCCAGCAGCGAAGGGACAGCGAACACCGGGGAGCTGTTTTTT | CASSEGTANTGELFF
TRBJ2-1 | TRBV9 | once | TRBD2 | TGTGCCAGCAGCCCGCGGACTAGCGGTTACAATGAGCAGTTCTTC | CASSPRTSGYNEQFF
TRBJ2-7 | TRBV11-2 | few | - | TGTGCCAGCAGCTTAGACAGTTTGTTCGAGCAGTACTTC | CASSLDSLFEQYF
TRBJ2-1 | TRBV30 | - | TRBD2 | TGTGCCTGGAGTGTGTCCAGCGGGAGTAATGAGCAGTTCTTC | CAWSVSSGSNEQFF
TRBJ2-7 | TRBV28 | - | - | TGTGCCAGCAGATCTGTGGGTGAGGGGGCCTACGAGCAGTACTTC | CASRSVGEGAYEQYF
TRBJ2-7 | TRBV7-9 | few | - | TGTGCCAGCAGCTTAACCCACGCAGGGGAGGGCGAGCAGTACTTC | CASSLTHAGEGEQYF
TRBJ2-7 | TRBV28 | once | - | TGTGCCAGCAGTTTAAACCAGACACCTTACGAGCAGTACTTC | CASSLNQTPYEQYF
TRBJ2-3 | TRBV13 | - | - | TGTGCCAGCAGCTCCCTCGGAAGCGTCACAGATACGCAGTATTTT | CASSSLGSVTDTQYF
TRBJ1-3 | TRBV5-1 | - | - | TGCGCCAGCAGCATGGGGGCTGAGGGAAACACCATATATTTT | CASSMGAEGNTIYF
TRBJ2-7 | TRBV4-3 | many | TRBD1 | TGCGCCAGCAGCCAGCAGACGGACAGGGGTCAGCAGTACTTC | CASSQQTDRGQQYF
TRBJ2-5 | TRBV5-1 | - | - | TGCGCCAGCAGGGTACCAGGCGAAGAGACCCAGTACTTC | CASRVPGEETQYF
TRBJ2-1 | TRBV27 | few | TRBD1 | TGTGCCAGCAGTAGGGGGACAGGGGGCTACAATGAGCAGTTCTTC | CASSRGTGGYNEQFF
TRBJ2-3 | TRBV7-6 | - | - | TGTGCCAGCAGCCTGTGGACGGGAGTGACAGATACGCAGTATTTT | CASSLWTGVTDTQYF
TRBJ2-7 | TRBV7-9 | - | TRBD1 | TGTGCCAGCGGGGGACAGGGATTACCCTACGAGCAGTACTTC | CASGGQGLPYEQYF
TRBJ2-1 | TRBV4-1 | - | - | TGCGCCAGCAGCCGACGTTTCGAGGTGGAGCCTTCTATTTGGAGCTCCTACAATGAGCAGTTCTTC | CASSRRFEVEPSIWSSYNEQFF
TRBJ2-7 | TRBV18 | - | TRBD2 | TGTGCCAGCTCACCGGGACTAGATATGGGCGAGCAGTACTTC | CASSPGLDMGEQYF
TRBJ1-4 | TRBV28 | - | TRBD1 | TGTGCCAGCAGATGGGACAGGGAAGGAGGAAAACTGTTTTTT | CASRWDREGGKLFF
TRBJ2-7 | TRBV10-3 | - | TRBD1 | TGTGCCATCAGGGGGACAGGGGATAGGCTAGGCAACTACGAGCAGTACTTC | CAIRGTGDRLGNYEQYF
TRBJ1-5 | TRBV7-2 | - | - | TGTGCCAGCAGCTTAGGACAGGTTGGACAGCCCCAGCATTTT | CASSLGQVGQPQHF